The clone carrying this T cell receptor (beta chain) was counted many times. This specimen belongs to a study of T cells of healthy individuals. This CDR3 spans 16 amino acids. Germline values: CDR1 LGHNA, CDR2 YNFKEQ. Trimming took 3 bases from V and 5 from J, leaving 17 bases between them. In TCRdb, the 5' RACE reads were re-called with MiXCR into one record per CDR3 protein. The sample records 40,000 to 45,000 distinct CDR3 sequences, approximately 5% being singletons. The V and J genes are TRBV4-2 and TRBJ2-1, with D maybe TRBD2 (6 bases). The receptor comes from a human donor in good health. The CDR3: CASSQGPGGTNNEQFF. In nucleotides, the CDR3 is TGTGCCAGCAGCCAGGGTCCAGGCGGGACCAACAATGAGCAGTTCTTC.